The 16 T cell receptor beta chains in this list originate from one sample, sequenced in a study of blood T cell repertoires in COVID-19. Sequenced by immunoSEQ multiplex PCR; TCRdb stores in-frame clones only, minus some. The sample gives around 99,000 clones, around 80% of which show up once; roughly 8.2% is in the top ten. Sequences were obtained from peripheral blood. The origin of the receptors is a middle-aged man who had recovered from COVID-19.

The CDR3 DNA reads TGTGCCAGCGGATCCCCCAGGGACAGGGCGGTGAAACTGTTTTTT. Translated, it gives CASGSPRDRAVKLFF. This sequence joins TRBV27 and TRBJ1-4; 9 bases agree with TRBD1. In germline, CDR1 is MNHEY, CDR2 SMNVEV (reference sequence). The CDR3 is 15 amino acids. Unmatched junction bases numbered 15, after V lost 8 bases and J lost 11 bases.

The chain employs TRBV12-3 or TRBV12-4 and TRBJ1-6; D is possibly TRBD1 (6 bases). The CDR3 runs to 12 residues. V lost 5 bases to trimming and J lost 9 bases, with 8 bases between them. The CDR3 nucleotides read TGTGCCAGCAGTCGAGGGGGTTCACCCCTCCACTTT. Amino acid sequence: CASSRGGSPLHF.

This clone was seen only a few times. This sequence joins TRBV5-1 and TRBJ1-1, with D possibly TRBD1 on 6 matching bases. Germline CDR1 reads SGHRS; CDR2 reads YFSETQ. The length of the CDR3 is 14 residues. Trimming shortened V by 5 bases and J by 3 bases, and 14 bases separated the two germline ends. The CDR3 is CASRRDSGDTEAFF. CDR3 nucleotide sequence: TGCGCCAGCAGACGCGACTCAGGGGACACTGAAGCTTTCTTT.

This clone was seen only once. V is TRBV7-3 and J is TRBJ2-1, with TRBD1 matching over 7 bases. The CDR3 covers 11 residues. CDR1 is SGHTA and CDR2 is FQGTGA in the germline V gene. The trim removed 5 bases at V and 10 bases at J, leaving 2 bases unmatched. The CDR3 bases are TGTGCCAGCAGCCAGGGGGACGAGCAGTTCTTC. Translated: CASSQGDEQFF.

With respect to this clone: Within the sample, other DNA sequences also encode this same CDR3. The CDR3 DNA sequence: TGTGCCAGCAGCAGGGACAGGGGCAATGAGCAGTTCTTC. Translating gives CASSRDRGNEQFF. The chain joins TRBV4-2 to TRBJ2-1, with TRBD1 identical over 10 bases. V trimming: 5 bases; J trimming: 6 bases; junction bases outside the gene matches: 1. Germline V gene sequence: CDR1 LGHNA, CDR2 YNFKEQ. The CDR3 runs 13 residues.

The gene calls are TRBV4-1 and TRBJ1-2; possible D gene TRBD1, 6 bases. Germline V gives CDR1 MGHRA, CDR2 YSYEKL. The CDR3 is 16 residues long. Deletions cut 7 bases from V and 4 bases from J, with 22 bases between. DNA of the CDR3: TGCGCCAGCACGAGACAGGCGGACCGCCTTTTCTATGGCTACACCTTC. Protein: CASTRQADRLFYGYTF.

V gene TRBV6-1 combines with J gene TRBJ1-1; D ambiguous. This CDR3 region has 13 residues. Germline V gives CDR1 MNHNS, CDR2 SASEGT. The V end was cut by 2 bases, the J end by 1 base, with 5 bases between. The CDR3: CASSEIKNTEAFF. The CDR3 coding sequence is TGTGCCAGCAGTGAAATTAAGAACACTGAAGCTTTCTTT.

The chain links TRBV10-2 to TRBJ2-1; the D gene is possibly TRBD2 (6 bases). CDR3 length equals 14 residues. Trimming cost V 10 bases and J 2 bases, with 15 bases left between them. In germline, CDR1 is WSHSY, CDR2 SAAADI. This chain's CDR3 is CATNLGGPYNEQFF. The CDR3 region has the DNA TGCGCCACCAACCTAGGAGGGCCCTACAATGAGCAGTTCTTC.

This sequence joins TRBV3-1 (or the pseudogene TRBV3-2) and TRBJ2-1; 7 bases line up with TRBD2. Germline trimming cut 3 bases from V and 3 bases from J; bases unmatched to any gene: 8. CDR3 length: 16 residues. Per the germline V gene, CDR1 is LGHDT and CDR2 is YNNKEL (reference sequence). The CDR3 nucleotides read TGTGCCAGCAGCCACAGAGGCGGGGGATACTACAATGAGCAGTTCTTC. As protein: CASSHRGGGYYNEQFF.

The rearrangement joins TRBV10-3 to TRBJ1-2; TRBD1 is a possible D gene (6 bases). Germline V gene data show CDR1 as ENHRY and CDR2 as SYGVKD. Trimming left V 6 bases short and J 3 bases short, with 11 bases between. The CDR3 length is 13 residues. The CDR3 bases are TGTGCCATCAGGCCAGGGGCTGACTATGGCTACACCTTC. Protein product: CAIRPGADYGYTF.

The chain has TRBV14 and TRBJ2-7, with TRBD2 matching over 13 bases. This CDR3 contains 16 residues. Germline V CDR1 and CDR2: SGHDN, FVKESK. Trimming removed 3 bases from V and 9 bases from J; junction bases left unmatched: 11. The CDR3 sequence: CASSQGLAGPSWGQYF. The CDR3 bases are TGTGCCAGCAGCCAGGGACTAGCGGGGCCCTCCTGGGGGCAGTACTTC.

The sample holds a few counts of this clone. The rearrangement links TRBV7-3 to TRBJ1-1, with D unresolved. The V gene's germline CDR1 is SGHTA and CDR2 FQGTGA. The CDR3 extends over 15 amino acids. Deletions cut 2 bases from V and 3 bases from J, with 13 bases between. The CDR3 region is CASSLSTSHDTEAFF. The CDR3 nucleotides are TGTGCCAGCAGCTTATCGACTTCCCATGACACTGAAGCTTTCTTT.

The chain recombines TRBV29-1 with TRBJ1-1; 7 nucleotides match TRBD1. In germline, CDR1 is SQVTM, CDR2 ANQGSEA. This CDR3 region has 11 residues. V lost 2 bases, J lost 6 bases, and 0 bases stayed unmatched. CDR3 bases: TGCAGCGTTGAAACAGGGGCTGAAGCTTTCTTT. Protein: CSVETGAEAFF.

The J gene is TRBJ2-7, the V gene TRBV30; 9 bases map to TRBD1. The CDR3 consists of 13 residues. With 8 bases clipped from V and 3 bases from J, the junction kept 8 bases outside the gene matches. CDR1 is GTSNPN, CDR2 SVGIG, per germline (reference sequence). This chain's CDR3 is CALVEDRGYEQYF. The DNA for the CDR3 is TGTGCCCTTGTTGAGGACAGGGGCTACGAGCAGTACTTC.

This chain links TRBV5-1 with TRBJ1-1, with TRBD1 matching 11 bases. The CDR3 contains 13 residues. The trim removed 0 bases at V and 11 bases at J, leaving 3 bases unmatched. Germline V gene data show CDR1 as SGHRS and CDR2 as YFSETQ. As DNA, the CDR3 is TGCGCCAGCAGCTTGGGGACAGGGGGCTCGGCTTTCTTT. This encodes CASSLGTGGSAFF.

V usage is TRBV12-3 or TRBV12-4 and J usage is TRBJ1-1, with D possibly matching TRBD1 (5 bases). The germline V and J ends were trimmed by 2 bases and 2 bases, with 6 bases remaining between them. The CDR3 has 13 amino acids. CDR3 sequence (DNA): TGTGCCAGCAGTTTACAGGGTAACACTGAAGCTTTCTTT. The encoded protein is CASSLQGNTEAFF.